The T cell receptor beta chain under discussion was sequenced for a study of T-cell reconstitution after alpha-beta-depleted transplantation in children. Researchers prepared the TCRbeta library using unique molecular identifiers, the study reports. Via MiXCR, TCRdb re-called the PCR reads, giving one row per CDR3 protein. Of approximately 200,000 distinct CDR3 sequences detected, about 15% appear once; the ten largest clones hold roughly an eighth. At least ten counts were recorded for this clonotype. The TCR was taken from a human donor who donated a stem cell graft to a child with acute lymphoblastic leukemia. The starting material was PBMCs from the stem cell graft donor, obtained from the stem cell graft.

This CDR3 reads CASNPGQANEKLFF. As DNA, the CDR3 is TGTGCCAGTAATCCGGGACAGGCTAATGAAAAACTGTTTTTT. The rearrangement links TRBV19 to TRBJ1-4, with 8 bases aligning to TRBD1. The CDR3 has 14 amino acids. Germline CDR1 is LNHDA and CDR2 is SQIVND (reference sequence). V dropped 7 bases and J dropped 3; count of bases not matched to a gene: 4.